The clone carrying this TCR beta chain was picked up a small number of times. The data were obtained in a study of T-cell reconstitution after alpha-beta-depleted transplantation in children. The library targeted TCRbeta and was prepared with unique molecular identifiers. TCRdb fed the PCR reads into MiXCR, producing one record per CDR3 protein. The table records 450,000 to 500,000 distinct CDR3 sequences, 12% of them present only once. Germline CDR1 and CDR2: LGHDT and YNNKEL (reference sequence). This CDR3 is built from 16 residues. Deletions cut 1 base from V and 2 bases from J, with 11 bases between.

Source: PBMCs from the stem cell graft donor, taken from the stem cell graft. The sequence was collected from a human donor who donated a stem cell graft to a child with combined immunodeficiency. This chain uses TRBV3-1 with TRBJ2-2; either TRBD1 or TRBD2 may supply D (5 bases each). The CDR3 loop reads CASSQVRDLNTGELFF. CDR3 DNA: TGTGCCAGCAGCCAAGTTAGGGACCTTAACACCGGGGAGCTGTTTTTT.